The 28 T cell receptor beta chains presented below share a single source sample, sequenced in a study of cytomegalovirus exposure and HLA in healthy donors. PCR used 60 Vbeta primers and 13 Jbeta primers. Sequencing was performed with immunoSEQ multiplex PCR; in TCRdb, only in-frame clones are kept and a portion is missing. The sample holds about 120,000 clones; approximately 80% are singletons and the top ten take approximately 1.5%. Material: PBMCs. The source of these receptors is a woman aged 18-29 years in good health and CMV-seronegative.

This chain connects TRBV18 to TRBJ1-2; 9 bases map to TRBD1. Germline assignment: CDR1 KGHSH and CDR2 LQKENI. The CDR3 has 17 amino acids. V shed 5 bases, J shed 6 bases, and the junction held 16 bases outside the gene matches. The CDR3 DNA follows: TGTGCCAGCTCATATACCGGGACAGGGCAAGGAGTTGATGGCTACACCTTC. It specifies CASSYTGTGQGVDGYTF.

The rearrangement joins TRBV10-1 to TRBJ2-1; TRBD2 aligns across 11 bases. Unmatched junction bases numbered 4, after V lost 2 bases and J lost 7 bases. CDR1 WNHNN and CDR2 SYGVQD come from the germline V gene (reference sequence). The CDR3 sequence is 15 residues long. In DNA, the CDR3 is TGCGCCAGCAGTGAGCCGACTAGCGGGACTAATGAGCAGTTCTTC. Translated, it gives CASSEPTSGTNEQFF.

The chain recombines TRBV2 with TRBJ1-1; 10 bases agree with TRBD1. Germline CDR1 and CDR2: SNHLY and FYNNEI. CDR3 size: 13 residues. The V and J ends lost 8 bases and 1 base, in that order; junction bases with no gene match: 1. The CDR3 reads CASRDRGNTEAFF. The CDR3 DNA sequence: TGTGCCAGCCGGGACAGGGGGAACACTGAAGCTTTCTTT. Full variable domain (missing parts from reference TRBV2 and TRBJ1-1): EPEVTQTPSHQVTQMGQEVILRCVPISNHLYFYWYRQILGQKVEFLVSFYNNEISEKSEIFDDQFSVERPDGSNFTLKIRSTKLEDSAMYFCASRDRGNTEAFFGQGTRLTVV.

The genes are TRBV2 and TRBJ1-1; TRBD1 matches at 8 bases. The CDR3 runs to 17 residues. CDR1 and CDR2 (germline): SNHLY, FYNNEI. V lost 4 bases, J lost 3 bases, and 13 bases stayed unmatched. The CDR3 DNA follows: TGTGCCAGCAGTGGGGATCAAGACAGGGGAGGATACACTGAAGCTTTCTTT. It specifies CASSGDQDRGGYTEAFF.

The chain combines TRBV18 with TRBJ1-1; D possibly corresponds to TRBD1 (5 bases). CDR3 length: 16 residues. Germline V lookup: CDR1 KGHSH, CDR2 LQKENI. V was cut by 3 bases and J by 4 bases, with 18 bases left in between. In DNA form, the CDR3 reads TGTGCCAGCTCACCTCAAGGGGAATGGATAGGCACTGAAGCTTTCTTT. Protein product: CASSPQGEWIGTEAFF.

J is TRBJ1-2 and V is TRBV30; D possibly corresponds to TRBD1 (6 bases). Germline values: CDR1 GTSNPN, CDR2 SVGIG (reference sequence). CDR3 length: 19 amino acids. Trimming removed 4 bases at V and 7 bases at J, with 34 bases between. CDR3: CAWTEFRGARRIPGSGYTF. The CDR3, as DNA: TGTGCCTGGACAGAATTCCGGGGGGCCCGTCGAATTCCGGGGTCTGGCTACACCTTC.

The J gene is TRBJ1-3, the V gene TRBV6-6; 10 bases line up with TRBD1. Per the germline V gene, CDR1 is MNHNY and CDR2 is SVGAGI (reference sequence). The CDR3 has 16 residues. The junction had 8 bases not matched to a gene; V was cut back by 6 bases and J by 3 bases. CDR3 DNA: TGTGCCAGCAGAGTAGGACAGGGGGAAGGTGGAAACACCATATATTTT. Protein product: CASRVGQGEGGNTIYF.

The gene calls are TRBV7-9 and TRBJ2-3; D not certain. The CDR3 has 15 residues. CDR1 is SEHNR and CDR2 is FQNEAQ in the germline V gene (reference sequence). V was trimmed by 1 base and J by 0 bases, leaving 8 bases between them. The CDR3, as DNA: TGTGCCAGCAGCTTAGTTTCTCCTAGCACAGATACGCAGTATTTT. Amino acids: CASSLVSPSTDTQYF. Based on the CDR3 plus reference TRBV7-9 and TRBJ2-3, the full variable domain is DTGVSQNPRHKITKRGQNVTFRCDPISEHNRLYWYRQTLGQGPEFLTYFQNEAQLEKSRLLSDRFSAERPKGSFSTLEIQRTEQGDSAMYLCASSLVSPSTDTQYFGPGTRLTVL.

This chain joins TRBV9 and TRBJ1-4; the D gene is possibly TRBD1 (5 bases). This CDR3 region has 14 residues. Germline CDR1 reads SGDLS; CDR2 reads YYNGEE. Trimming left V 0 bases short and J 8 bases short, with 11 bases between. The CDR3 DNA follows: TGTGCCAGCAGCGTAGAAGGGGTAGGAGAAAAACTGTTTTTT. It encodes CASSVEGVGEKLFF.

This sequence joins TRBV2 and TRBJ2-1; TRBD1 might be the D (6 bases). CDR1 and CDR2 from the germline V gene are SNHLY and FYNNEI. CDR3 length: 16 residues. V gave up 6 bases and J gave up 0 bases, with 15 bases separating them. CDR3 bases: TGTGCCAGCAGCGGCCGGGACAAGAGCTCCTACAATGAGCAGTTCTTC. It encodes CASSGRDKSSYNEQFF.

The chain is built from TRBV1 and TRBJ1-5; the table's D call, TRBD1, has no DNA check behind it. TRBV1 is annotated as a pseudogene. The CDR3 consists of 16 residues. The CDR3 nucleotides read TGCACCAGCAGCCCTTTAGCAGGGTATAGCAATCAGCCCCAGCATTTT. Amino acid sequence: CTSSPLAGYSNQPQHF.

The rearrangement links TRBV19 to TRBJ1-3, with a weak D call TRBD1 (6 bases). V gave up 7 bases and J gave up 4 bases, with 17 bases separating them. Germline V lookup: CDR1 LNHDA, CDR2 SQIVND (reference sequence). The CDR3 is made up of 15 amino acids. CDR3 sequence reads: CASIPRGGTGNTIYF. The CDR3 DNA sequence: TGTGCCAGTATCCCCAGAGGGGGAACGGGAAACACCATATATTTT. Complete variable domain (other parts from reference TRBV19 and TRBJ1-3): DGGITQSPKYLFRKEGQNVTLSCEQNLNHDAMYWYRQDPGQGLRLIYYSQIVNDFQKGDIAEGYSVSREKKESFPLTVTSAQKNPTAFYLCASIPRGGTGNTIYFGEGSWLTVV.

The chain combines TRBV12-5 with TRBJ1-2; D gene ambiguous. The V end was cut by 0 bases, the J end by 8 bases, with 16 bases between. Germline CDR1 and CDR2: LGHNT and FRNRAP. The CDR3 spans 15 residues. CDR3: CASGLVYARPVGYTF. The CDR3 DNA reads as TGTGCTAGTGGTTTGGTTTACGCGAGGCCTGTGGGCTACACCTTC.

The genes are TRBV4-2 and TRBJ2-7; 8 nucleotides align to TRBD2. The CDR3 is 15 residues long. V lost 1 base and J lost 4; bases outside the gene matches: 6. The germline V gene encodes CDR1 LGHNA and CDR2 YNFKEQ. The CDR3 region is CASSQALAGGYEQYF. In DNA, the CDR3 is TGTGCCAGCAGCCAAGCCCTCGCGGGAGGTTACGAGCAGTACTTC.

The chain links TRBV27 to TRBJ2-7, with D perhaps TRBD2 (5 bases). This CDR3 comprises 14 residues. V was shortened by 3 bases and J by 3 bases, with 12 bases between the two germline ends. Germline CDR1 MNHEY, CDR2 SMNVEV (reference sequence). In nucleotides, the CDR3 is TGTGCCAGCAGTTTTCTCGGGGATGTCTACGAGCAGTACTTC. This translates into CASSFLGDVYEQYF.

CDR3 DNA sequence: TGTGCCTGGTCTACCGGGGTCCCCACTGAAGCTTTCTTT. Translation: CAWSTGVPTEAFF. The chain couples TRBV30 to TRBJ1-1; no reliable D call. Per germline, CDR1 GTSNPN and CDR2 SVGIG (reference sequence). This CDR3 spans 13 amino acids. Trimming stripped 5 bases from V and 4 bases from J, with 14 bases between.

In this sample, this clone turned up a few times. The chain is built from TRBV7-6 and TRBJ1-1; D call uncertain. V lost 2 bases, J lost 1 base, and 5 bases lay in between. The CDR3 runs 13 residues. Germline CDR1 and CDR2: SGHVS and FNYEAQ. The DNA of the CDR3 is TGTGCCAGCAGCTTATATCGGAACACTGAAGCTTTCTTT. Its translation is CASSLYRNTEAFF. Filled out from reference TRBV7-6 and TRBJ1-1, the complete variable domain reads GAGVSQSPRYKVTKRGQDVALRCDPISGHVSLYWYRQALGQGPEFLTYFNYEAQQDKSGLPNDRFSAERPEGSISTLTIQRTEQRDSAMYRCASSLYRNTEAFFGQGTRLTVV.

This rearrangement joins TRBV25-1 to TRBJ1-6, with D perhaps TRBD1 (5 bases). V was cut by 2 bases and J by 6 bases, with 11 bases left in between. Germline V CDR1 and CDR2: MGHDK, SYGVNS. This CDR3 spans 15 amino acids. The CDR3 sequence is CASSEQGDVNSPLHF. Here the CDR3 DNA reads TGTGCCAGCAGTGAACAGGGTGATGTTAATTCACCCCTCCACTTT.

The genes are TRBV18 and TRBJ1-4, with D unclear. Germline V CDR1 and CDR2: KGHSH, LQKENI. This CDR3 comprises 15 residues. V lost 2 bases and J lost 3, with 10 bases in between. The CDR3 sequence is CASSPAQRPNEKLFF. CDR3 bases: TGTGCCAGCTCACCAGCACAGCGGCCTAATGAAAAACTGTTTTTT.

The chain uses TRBV7-2 and TRBJ1-5; 7 bases are a match to TRBD1. Germline V CDR1 and CDR2: SGHTA, FQGNSA. With 3 bases clipped from V and 2 bases from J, the junction kept 4 bases outside the gene matches. This CDR3 spans 15 amino acids. The CDR3 spells CASSFGQAGNQPQHF. CDR3 nucleotide sequence: TGTGCCAGCAGCTTCGGACAGGCAGGCAATCAGCCCCAGCATTTT.

V gene TRBV2 combines with J gene TRBJ2-7; D is uncertain. In germline, CDR1 is SNHLY, CDR2 FYNNEI. The CDR3 runs to 15 residues. V was pared by 1 base and J by 2 bases, with 12 bases between. This CDR3 is CASSEGQLLAYEQYF. CDR3 in DNA: TGTGCCAGCAGTGAAGGTCAACTTCTAGCCTACGAGCAGTACTTC.

This clone was seen a few times. The V and J genes are TRBV6-5 and TRBJ2-1; D is possibly TRBD1 (6 bases). The V end was cut by 6 bases, the J end by 0 bases, with 9 bases between. The V gene's germline CDR1 is MNHEY and CDR2 SVGAGI. CDR3 length: 14 amino acids. The CDR3 DNA follows: TGTGCCAGCAGGGGGGCAAGCTCCTACAATGAGCAGTTCTTC. Amino acid sequence: CASRGASSYNEQFF.

The chain uses TRBV13 and TRBJ2-1; D is perhaps TRBD1 (6 bases). The CDR3 has 15 residues. V was shortened by 6 bases and J by 6 bases, with 18 bases between the two germline ends. Germline lookup yields CDR1 PRHDT and CDR2 FYEKMQ (reference sequence). DNA for the CDR3: TGTGCCAGCAGTCAACCTGTGGGCAGGGGCAATGAGCAGTTCTTC. It translates to CASSQPVGRGNEQFF.

The chain joins TRBV21-1 to TRBJ2-5; the listed D gene, TRBD2, was not tested against the DNA. TRBV21-1 is classified as a pseudogene. This CDR3 has 16 amino acids. The CDR3 sequence is CASRLRMTPLEETQYF. The CDR3 bases are TGTGCCAGCAGGCTAAGAATGACCCCCCTGGAGGAGACCCAGTACTTC.

This clone was counted a single time. This chain joins TRBV6-6 and TRBJ1-2, with D tentatively TRBD1 (5 bases). Germline V lookup: CDR1 MNHNY, CDR2 SVGAGI (reference sequence). The CDR3 is 16 amino acids. The V and J ends lost 0 bases and 7 bases respectively, with 18 bases between them. The chain's CDR3 is CASSYSNQGRGGGYTF. The CDR3 bases are TGTGCCAGCAGTTACTCGAACCAGGGACGGGGAGGTGGCTACACCTTC.

The chain links TRBV15 to TRBJ1-2; perhaps TRBD1 as D (5 bases). The CDR3 is 11 residues long. Germline-derived CDR1 and CDR2 are LNHNV and YYDKDF (reference sequence). V was cut by 0 bases and J by 11 bases, with 7 bases left in between. CDR3 in DNA: TGTGCCACCAGCAGAGAACGGGGGTACACCTTC. Amino acids: CATSRERGYTF.

This clone was recorded a few times. Relative to the germline gene, one junction end is altered; a read error may explain this. CDR3 region: CASSRTEAYEQYF. CDR3 nucleotide sequence: TGTGCTAGCAGCCGGACAGAGGCCTACGAGCAGTACTTC. V usage is TRBV7-7 and J usage is TRBJ2-7; D may be TRBD1 (6 bases). The CDR3 spans 13 residues. Germline values: CDR1 SSHAT, CDR2 FNYEAQ (reference sequence).

The table lists this clone with a few counts. The gene calls are TRBV6-5 and TRBJ2-7; 7 bases are a match to TRBD2. The trim removed 0 bases at V and 0 bases at J, leaving 5 bases unmatched. CDR1 MNHEY and CDR2 SVGAGI come from the germline V gene. This CDR3 has 16 amino acids. The CDR3 spells CASSYSSPSGSYEQYF. The DNA for the CDR3 is TGTGCCAGCAGTTACTCGAGCCCTAGCGGCTCCTACGAGCAGTACTTC.